Given below is one TCR beta chain in context. Which antigen it targets is not known. Per-base quality was not reported, and no clone a single base away is much larger than it. Collaborating institutions collected whole blood in K2EDTA tubes following their own protocols. Collaborator samples were shipped for TCRbeta analysis as frozen whole blood, isolated PBMCs, or DNA extracted from either sample type. This entry comes from a study of blood T cell repertoires in COVID-19 (dated by TCRdb to between 2020 and 2021). In terms of the full investigation: Samples covering the acute and convalescent phases of COVID-19 were provided by collaborators in the United States, Italy and Spain. The repertoires were released in a freely available public database intended as a resource for research on the immune response to SARS-CoV-2. The dataset comprised deeply sampled blood TCRbeta repertoires from subjects exposed to, actively infected with, or recovered from COVID-19. Where available, HLA class I and class II types were taken from metadata supplied by the sample provider and were not determined by assay-based typing. The material from the prospective study consisted of cDNA or gDNA derived from T cells, B-cell-depleted T cells, or PBMCs. Samples were obtained from the ongoing ImmuneRACE study (first 160 participants) and from 1,200 or so subjects provided by 6 global collaborators. The sample metadata nearly always contained a de-identified subject ID, COVID-19 status, age in years and sex.

TCRbeta CDR3 regions were amplified from genomic DNA using the immunoSEQ Assay, a bias-controlled multiplex PCR. Processing in the source paper ran as follows. The number of nucleated cells in each sample was estimated by amplification of reference gene primers within the assay. To quantify the absolute abundance of each unique TCRbeta CDR3 rearrangement, sequence reads were collapsed and filtered. For each sample, productive Simpson clonality was calculated by taking the square root of Simpson's diversity index across productive rearrangements. TCRdb mirrors the immuneACCESS table, restricted to in-frame sequences. Some clones are absent from its copies; in checked studies, under half trace to an unresolved V gene, and the reason for the others is unknown. The V and J calls and the clone size are those of that table, but D and trimming were determined from the DNA. Recorded for this sample are 110,000 to 150,000 clones; around 87% of them occurred a single time. Jointly, the top ten make up approximately 2.8% of the sample.

Its CDR3 holds 17 amino acids, cysteine through phenylalanine. The only DNA kept is the CDR3, 51 bases in frame from the first base. V lost 4 bases and J lost 5 bases, and the count of bases not matched to a germline gene is 14. CDR1 SGHNT and CDR2 YYREEE were looked up in the germline V gene (reference sequence). The paper's findings and limits, for the study overall: How much clinical and demographic metadata was included differed by source and by participant, and the metadata was provided uncurated.

The sample consisted of peripheral blood. This receptor was identified in a woman aged 55-75 years with active COVID-19. The sequence joins TRBV5-4 to TRBJ2-2; 7 bases in the middle match TRBD1. The DNA sequence is as follows: TGTGCCAGCAGCCCTGAAAAGGGACAGCGAAATACCGGGGAGCTGTTTTTT. It is translated as CASSPEKGQRNTGELFF.